This entry lists 21 T cell receptor beta chains sequenced from one sample in a study of T-cell memory formation after mild COVID-19. TCRdb redid the calling of the 5' RACE reads with MiXCR, one entry per CDR3 protein. The profile shows roughly 600,000 distinct CDR3 sequences, around 17% of them singletons. The material sequenced was PBMCs or a T cell subset sorted from them (not recorded which). All receptors come from an adult woman who had mild COVID-19 (a few samples of this study predate the infection). Cell type and time point are not known.

This clonotype was seen once. This sequence joins TRBV15 and TRBJ2-3; 9 nucleotides align to TRBD2. Germline values: CDR1 LNHNV, CDR2 YYDKDF (reference sequence). The trim removed 2 bases at V and 6 bases at J, leaving 6 bases unmatched. This CDR3 spans 15 amino acids. CDR3 residues: CATSRKRGDGDTQYF. CDR3 nucleotides: TGTGCCACCAGCAGAAAGCGGGGGGATGGGGATACGCAGTATTTT.

This clonotype was seen only a few times. This chain uses TRBV7-2 with TRBJ1-5; D call uncertain. V shed 3 bases and J shed 1 base, with 10 bases lying between them. The CDR3 is made up of 15 amino acids. The germline gives CDR1 SGHTA, CDR2 FQGNSA. In DNA, the CDR3 is TGTGCCAGCAGCTTCGACCCGCGGAGCAATCAGCCCCAGCATTTT. Protein: CASSFDPRSNQPQHF.

This clonotype has ten or more counts. The V gene is TRBV7-8, the J gene TRBJ2-7; D may be TRBD1 or TRBD2 (5 bases each). CDR1 and CDR2 from the germline V gene are SGHVS and FQNEAQ. The CDR3 is made up of 16 amino acids. V lost 5 bases and J 1 base, leaving 18 bases between the germline ends. The CDR3 coding sequence is TGTGCCAGCAGCCCCAATCCCTATGGGGGATCCTACGAGCAGTACTTC. It translates to CASSPNPYGGSYEQYF.

The chain combines TRBV11-2 with TRBJ1-2; D not certain. This CDR3 spans 13 amino acids. V was clipped by 6 bases and J by 4 bases, with 12 bases between them. CDR1 SGHAT and CDR2 FQNNGV come from the germline V gene. Here the CDR3 reads CASSTHRGYGYTF. For the CDR3, the DNA is TGTGCCAGCAGTACCCATAGAGGCTATGGCTACACCTTC.

The gene calls are TRBV11-3 and TRBJ2-1, with 10 bases that match TRBD2. Looked up from germline, CDR1 is SGHNT and CDR2 is YENEEA. This CDR3 region has 15 residues. With V trimmed by 4 bases and J by 7 bases, 7 bases remained unmatched. The chain's CDR3 is CASSSWTSGGNEQFF. The CDR3 DNA sequence: TGTGCCAGCAGCTCGTGGACTAGCGGTGGGAATGAGCAGTTCTTC. Variable domain in full (rest from reference TRBV11-3 and TRBJ2-1): EAGVVQSPRYKIIEKKQPVAFWCNPISGHNTLYWYLQNLGQGPELLIRYENEEAVDDSQLPKDRFSAERLKGVDSTLKIQPAELGDSAVYLCASSSWTSGGNEQFFGPGTRLTVL.

The rearrangement links TRBV16 to TRBJ1-2; tentative D call: TRBD1 (5 bases). CDR1 and CDR2 (germline): KGHSY, FQNENV. The CDR3 contains 14 residues. With 8 bases removed from V and 7 bases from J, the gap between germline ends came to 20 bases. CDR3: CASGKTGPLVGYTF. CDR3 in DNA: TGTGCCAGCGGCAAGACGGGGCCTCTTGTTGGCTACACCTTC.

The V gene is TRBV12-3 or TRBV12-4, the J gene TRBJ2-7, with TRBD1 matching 10 bases. The length of the CDR3 is 17 residues. Trimming took 5 bases from V and 4 from J; bases not matched to a gene: 14. Here the CDR3 DNA reads TGTGCCAGCAGTGGGGCCGAGTACCGGGACAGGGGTTACGAGCAGTACTTC. Amino acids: CASSGAEYRDRGYEQYF.

A few counts support this clonotype. The chain employs TRBV12-3 or TRBV12-4 and TRBJ2-3, with D possibly matching TRBD2 (5 bases). CDR3 length equals 15 residues. The ends were cut back, 3 bases at V and 6 bases at J, with 16 bases in the middle. The CDR3 nucleotides are TGTGCCAGCAGTTTGTCCCACGGGGTTGCGGATACGCAGTATTTT. Protein product: CASSLSHGVADTQYF.

The genes are TRBV6-1 and TRBJ2-7, with D unresolved. V was clipped by 2 bases and J by 0 bases, with 8 bases between them. The CDR3 runs 14 residues. The germline V gene encodes CDR1 MNHNS and CDR2 SASEGT. The CDR3 reads CASSEQVLSYEQYF. The CDR3 region has the DNA TGTGCCAGCAGTGAACAGGTACTCTCCTACGAGCAGTACTTC.

This clonotype appeared a few times. The chain has TRBV7-2 and TRBJ2-5; 8 positions match TRBD2. Per the germline V gene, CDR1 is SGHTA and CDR2 is FQGNSA. The CDR3 is made up of 18 amino acids. The V gene end was trimmed by 1 base and the J gene end by 4 bases; junction bases not matched to a gene: 14. CDR3 sequence (DNA): TGTGCCAGCAGCTTAGTTGTTTCAATCAGCGCGGGGGGAGAGACCCAGTACTTC. It codes for CASSLVVSISAGGETQYF.

The gene calls are TRBV6-5 and TRBJ2-7; no firm D call. The CDR3 length is 14 residues. Germline V CDR1 and CDR2: MNHEY, SVGAGI. V was clipped by 5 bases and J by 7 bases, with 18 bases between them. The CDR3 sequence is CASSPPGSLGEQYF. Here the CDR3 DNA reads TGTGCCAGCAGTCCCCCGGGCTCACTGGGGGAGCAGTACTTC.

This chain links TRBV5-1 with TRBJ2-1; no clear D gene. The V gene lost 0 bases and the J gene lost 13 bases, with 14 bases spanning the gap. The CDR3 totals 13 residues. CDR1 is SGHRS, CDR2 YFSETQ, per germline. CDR3 bases: TGCGCCAGCAGCTTGGATAGCTCGGCCCTCCAGTTCTTC. Translated: CASSLDSSALQFF.

V and J are TRBV11-3 and TRBJ2-7; D is tentatively TRBD1 or TRBD2 (5 bases each). V lost 4 bases to trimming and J lost 2 bases, with 15 bases between them. The CDR3 covers 15 residues. Germline assignment: CDR1 SGHNT and CDR2 YENEEA. The CDR3 region is CASSSGAGATYEQYF. The CDR3 coding sequence is TGTGCCAGCAGCTCCGGGGCGGGCGCCACCTACGAGCAGTACTTC.

J is TRBJ2-7 and V is TRBV6-6; the match to TRBD2 covers 7 bases. Germline loops: CDR1 MNHNY, CDR2 SVGAGI (reference sequence). The CDR3 extends over 18 amino acids. V was clipped by 0 bases and J by 1 base; unmatched bases: 12. CDR3 region: CASSYSGPTSPVSYEQYF. The CDR3 DNA reads TGTGCCAGCAGTTACTCAGGGCCGACTAGCCCTGTTTCCTACGAGCAGTACTTC.

V is TRBV30 and J is TRBJ2-7, with 7 bases identical to TRBD1. CDR1 is GTSNPN, CDR2 SVGIG, per germline (reference sequence). J lost 9 bases, V lost 0 bases, and 14 bases had no gene match. The CDR3 loop spans 15 amino acids. CDR3: CAWSVLGQAKEGQYF. CDR3 in DNA: TGTGCCTGGAGTGTACTCGGACAGGCAAAAGAGGGGCAGTACTTC.

Only a few counts were recorded for this clonotype. The rearrangement links TRBV3-1 to TRBJ1-6; 8 nucleotides agree with TRBD1. J lost 7 bases, V lost 5 bases, and 1 base had no gene match. Looked up from germline, CDR1 is LGHDT and CDR2 is YNNKEL (reference sequence). The CDR3 covers 13 residues. For the CDR3, the DNA is TGTGCCAGCAGCAGGGACAGGAATTCACCCCTCCACTTT. Translated: CASSRDRNSPLHF.

V is TRBV9 and J is TRBJ2-7; D possibly corresponds to TRBD2 (5 bases). The CDR3 spans 15 residues. Trimming shortened V by 0 bases and J by 3 bases, and 13 bases separated the two germline ends. The germline CDR1 and CDR2 sequences are SGDLS and YYNGEE. The CDR3 DNA follows: TGTGCCAGCAGCGTAGTTACTACGGGGATCTACGAGCAGTACTTC. This gives the protein CASSVVTTGIYEQYF.

This clonotype has ten or more counts. The V gene is TRBV12-3 or TRBV12-4, the J gene TRBJ2-7, with D hard to call. V was shortened by 4 bases and J by 2 bases, with 9 bases between the two germline ends. The CDR3 loop spans 13 amino acids. The CDR3: CASSSRGAYEQYF. Here the CDR3 DNA reads TGTGCCAGCAGTTCCAGAGGAGCCTACGAGCAGTACTTC.

The chain carries TRBV7-3 and TRBJ1-1; weak D call: TRBD1 (6 bases). Germline V gives CDR1 SGHTA, CDR2 FQGTGA. The V gene lost 5 bases and the J gene lost 1 base, with 14 bases spanning the gap. The CDR3 spans 15 residues. The CDR3 loop reads CASSIDRGQNTEAFF. In DNA form, the CDR3 reads TGTGCCAGCAGCATCGATCGGGGGCAGAACACTGAAGCTTTCTTT.

This clonotype was detected only a few times. This chain joins TRBV2 and TRBJ1-1; D unresolved. V gave up 5 bases and J gave up 0 bases, with 13 bases separating them. The CDR3 is made up of 15 amino acids. Germline-derived CDR1 and CDR2 are SNHLY and FYNNEI. The CDR3 DNA is TGTGCCAGCAGTCCGATGGCTGGCATGAACACTGAAGCTTTCTTT. Translating gives CASSPMAGMNTEAFF.

This clonotype has a handful of counts. V and J are TRBV4-3 and TRBJ2-7; possible D gene TRBD1, 6 bases. From germline, CDR1 is LGHNA and CDR2 YSLEER. Trimming took off 1 base at V and 3 bases at J, with 28 bases between the two ends. There are 20 residues in the CDR3. CDR3 in amino acids: CASSQVGWGPMLGANYEQYF. CDR3 coding DNA: TGCGCCAGCAGCCAAGTTGGGTGGGGTCCGATGTTGGGGGCGAACTACGAGCAGTACTTC.